Detailed here is one T cell receptor beta chain. The antigen is not known. What was amplified from RNA transcripts were TCR beta CDR3 regions. The TCR CDR3 first-round RT-PCR relied on the HTBI primer set. Each CDR3 protein is one row after TCRdb ran MiXCR on the multiplex PCR reads. The data hold 200,000 to 250,000 distinct CDR3 sequences, with approximately 23% observed a single time. The CDR3 extends over 13 amino acids. V trimming: 7 bases; J trimming: 1 base; junction bases outside the gene matches: 6. CDR1 is DFQATT and CDR2 is SNEGSKA in the germline V gene (reference sequence). The data belong to a study of T cells in Graves' hyperthyroidism and ophthalmopathy. Turning to the study itself: Specimen type is peripheral blood, collected at initial diagnosis prior to any treatment.

The study's findings and limits: Ophthalmopathy was separated from stable hyperthyroidism by a 13 V-J model.

The diagnostic basis comprised clinical symptoms, serum thyroxine and TRAb, thyroid ultrasound and orbital computed tomography. The source is a woman aged 40 to 50 with Graves' ophthalmopathy. The genes are TRBV20-1 and TRBJ1-1, with TRBD1 matching over 7 bases. Sample: blood. The CDR3 sequence: CSVSRGQNTEAFF. The DNA for the CDR3 is TGCAGTGTTTCTAGGGGGCAGAACACTGAAGCTTTCTTT.